The rows below give T cell receptor beta chains drawn from one sample of a study of molecular identifiers for immune sequencing clone quantification. TCRdb itself ran the PCR reads through MiXCR, one entry per CDR3 protein. The repertoire has 50,000 to 70,000 distinct CDR3 sequences, under 20% of them found once; the top ten carry roughly 1.6%. The sequencing input was naive CD8+ T cells from blood, with Jurkat cell RNA spiked in. Receptors originate from a human donor in good health. Some libraries in this study had Jurkat cell RNA spiked in. The CDR3 runs from the conserved cysteine through the conserved F or W. The order of the fields is J gene, V gene, CDR3 length, CDR3 protein.

TRBJ1-1	TRBV7-2	16	CASSLAAGILSTEAFF
TRBJ2-1	TRBV4-1	21	CASSQDHFGRSEIWVYNEQFF
TRBJ2-7	TRBV7-9	16	CASSSRLAGVGYEQYF
TRBJ2-6	TRBV20-1	16	CSAREGDFSGANVLTF
TRBJ1-4	TRBV9	14	CASSVGEFNEKLFF
TRBJ1-4	TRBV28	14	CASTVGGENEKLFF
TRBJ2-5	TRBV27	14	CASSSPTGQETQYF
TRBJ2-7	TRBV12-3/TRBV12-4	15	CACSSGTSGTYEQYF
TRBJ2-7	TRBV11-2	15	CASSLGREGPYEQYF
TRBJ2-5	TRBV28	14	CASIQQGLGETQYF
TRBJ2-1	TRBV6-2/TRBV6-3	11	CASHRGNEQFF
TRBJ2-2	TRBV7-9	15	CASSHPQVNTGELFF
TRBJ2-1	TRBV5-4	15	CASSSRESSYNEQFF
TRBJ2-1	TRBV6-5	11	CASRTYNEQFF
TRBJ2-1	TRBV9	15	CASRPMGLADNEQFF
TRBJ2-7	TRBV13	15	CASSQGLAGGYEQYF
TRBJ2-6	TRBV7-9	17	CASSPGQGDSGANVLTF
TRBJ2-1	TRBV20-1	16	CSATSRDQGSYNEQFF
TRBJ1-1	TRBV25-1	13	CATSQGWDTEAFF
TRBJ1-1	TRBV12-5	14	CASGLGDSNTEAFF
TRBJ2-7	TRBV5-1	14	CASSEGWDSYEQYF
TRBJ2-1	TRBV25-1	12	CASSEFGNEQFF
TRBJ2-7	TRBV13	15	CASSARTLLIYEQYF
TRBJ2-7	TRBV27	15	CASSLSSGPSYEQYF
TRBJ2-5	TRBV13	12	CASSLGAQGQYF
TRBJ2-2	TRBV6-5	11	CASRNTGELFF
TRBJ2-5	TRBV7-9	15	CASSGTSGAQETQYF